The 11 T cell receptor beta chains below all came from one sample that was sequenced in a study of blood T cells in healthy people across ages. A second about 6 to 12 cycle PCR used barcoded and J-beta primers. TCRdb reprocessed the 5' RACE reads via MiXCR and lists one record per CDR3 protein. The table shows about a million distinct CDR3 sequences, with 35% to 40% occurring only once. The sample comprised blood. These receptors were obtained from a man aged 18-30 years in good health.

CDR3: CATSRVIGSEQYF. CDR3 sequence (DNA): TGTGCCACCAGCAGAGTTATTGGGAGTGAGCAGTACTTC. This sequence joins TRBV15 and TRBJ2-7; the D gene is possibly TRBD2 (5 bases). Germline lookup yields CDR1 LNHNV and CDR2 YYDKDF (reference sequence). The CDR3 sequence is 13 residues long. Trimming left V 1 base short and J 7 bases short, with 11 bases between.

In its sample, this clonotype was seen a few times. This chain links TRBV4-1 with TRBJ2-1; unclear D gene. The CDR3 spans 16 residues. Germline CDR1 is MGHRA and CDR2 is YSYEKL. V lost 4 bases and J 0 bases, leaving 13 bases between the germline ends. CDR3 in DNA: TGCGCCAGCAGCCCGTTGCCGGCCAGCTCCTACAATGAGCAGTTCTTC. Translating gives CASSPLPASSYNEQFF.

This clonotype was found a few times. This chain connects TRBV12-3 or TRBV12-4 to TRBJ2-7; D is possibly TRBD2 (5 bases). The CDR3 sequence is 13 residues long. V lost 5 bases and J 6 bases, leaving 14 bases between the germline ends. The CDR3 loop is CASSHSPRVEQYF. CDR3 sequence (DNA): TGTGCCAGCAGTCATTCCCCGAGGGTCGAGCAGTACTTC.

This clonotype was seen a handful of times. This chain links TRBV5-1 with TRBJ1-2, with TRBD1 as a possible D gene (5 bases). The germline V gene encodes CDR1 SGHRS and CDR2 YFSETQ. V lost 4 bases and J 8 bases, leaving 18 bases between the germline ends. This CDR3 contains 14 residues. CDR3 DNA: TGCGCCAGCAGCCACCGGGACGATGGCTACGGCTACACCTTC. Translated: CASSHRDDGYGYTF.

This clonotype came up a few times. The chain uses TRBV27 and TRBJ2-1; unclear D gene. Looked up from germline, CDR1 is MNHEY and CDR2 is SMNVEV (reference sequence). Deletions cut 2 bases from V and 12 bases from J, with 14 bases between. The CDR3 runs to 13 residues. The CDR3 protein is CASSLASTLGQFF. The CDR3 coding sequence is TGTGCCAGCAGTTTAGCCTCCACATTGGGGCAGTTCTTC.

The table lists this clonotype with a few counts. V gene TRBV9 combines with J gene TRBJ2-5; possible D gene TRBD1, 6 bases. The CDR3 contains 15 residues. The ends were cut back, 0 bases at V and 3 bases at J, with 12 bases in the middle. Germline values: CDR1 SGDLS, CDR2 YYNGEE. The CDR3: CASSVEGDGEETQYF. The DNA for the CDR3 is TGTGCCAGCAGCGTAGAGGGGGACGGGGAAGAGACCCAGTACTTC.

This clonotype was seen more than once but under ten times. The rearrangement joins TRBV6-6 to TRBJ2-3; D unclear. This CDR3 comprises 14 residues. Germline CDR1 is MNHNY and CDR2 is SVGAGI (reference sequence). Trimming took 5 bases from V and 0 from J, leaving 9 bases between them. The DNA for the CDR3 is TGTGCCAGCAGTCGGGTCTTGAGCACAGATACGCAGTATTTT. It is translated as CASSRVLSTDTQYF.

The rearrangement links TRBV12-3 or TRBV12-4 to TRBJ2-7; 10 nucleotides align to TRBD2. The CDR3 has 14 amino acids. Losses at the gene ends were 3 bases for V and 4 bases for J; bases not matched to a gene: 3. The CDR3 loop reads CASSFSGGQYEQYF. Written as DNA, the CDR3 is TGTGCCAGCAGTTTTAGCGGGGGGCAATACGAGCAGTACTTC.

This rearrangement joins TRBV12-3 or TRBV12-4 to TRBJ2-3; 7 bases line up with TRBD2. The CDR3 spans 16 residues. The V segment lost 0 bases and the J segment 8 bases; nucleotides outside the gene matches: 11. CDR3 nucleotides: TGTGCCAGCAGTTTAGCACCCTTTATTGGGGAGGGTACGCAGTATTTT. This encodes CASSLAPFIGEGTQYF.

This rearrangement joins TRBV12-3 or TRBV12-4 to TRBJ1-1; D remains ambiguous. The CDR3 is 14 residues long. V dropped 8 bases and J dropped 0 bases, with 13 bases sitting between them. CDR3 nucleotide sequence: TGTGCCAGCCTGCTCGGGCCCCTGAACACTGAAGCTTTCTTT. Translating gives CASLLGPLNTEAFF.

The genes are TRBV5-1 and TRBJ2-4; TRBD1 might be the D (6 bases). The V end was cut by 3 bases, the J end by 8 bases, with 18 bases between. The CDR3 length is 15 residues. The germline CDR1 and CDR2 sequences are SGHRS and YFSETQ. CDR3 sequence: CASSSEGQTTDIQYF. The CDR3, as DNA: TGCGCCAGCAGCTCCGAAGGACAGACAACGGACATTCAGTACTTC.